This TCR beta chain was retrieved from a study of T cells in Graves' hyperthyroidism and ophthalmopathy. From RNA transcripts, TCR beta CDR3 regions were amplified. First-round RT-PCR with HTBI primers amplified the TCR CDR3 region. TCRdb passed the multiplex PCR reads through MiXCR, listing each CDR3 protein once. The top ten clones hold more than 30% of a sample with approximately 370,000 distinct CDR3 sequences, approximately 17% of them seen once. This clonotype showed up just a few times. Fresh peripheral blood, roughly 9.3 ml, was the source of the PBMCs. The source material was blood. The source is a woman in her thirties with Graves' hyperthyroidism that later progressed to Graves' ophthalmopathy.

CDR3 sequence (DNA): TGTGCCAGTAGTATAGGACACCTTGGGGACACTGAAGCTTTCTTT. It encodes CASSIGHLGDTEAFF. The chain uses TRBV19 and TRBJ1-1; D gene uncertain. The CDR3 covers 15 residues. Trimming left V 1 base short and J 3 bases short, with 12 bases between. Germline values: CDR1 LNHDA, CDR2 SQIVND (reference sequence).